Following are 9 T cell receptor beta chains from one sample sequenced in a study of control samples from healthy donors and cancer patients. Only in-frame clones appear in the TCRdb table, and some are missing; sequencing was by immunoSEQ multiplex PCR. The sample includes around 140,000 clones, about 90% of them seen just once. The sequenced sample was blood. The receptor source for this set is a woman aged 45 to 65 in good health.

About this clone: One junction end disagrees with the germline gene, perhaps due to a read error. The V call is TRBV7-8, the J call TRBJ1-3; 7 bases agree with TRBD1. CDR1 and CDR2 from the germline V gene are SGHVS and FQNEAQ. This CDR3 spans 16 amino acids. The CDR3 DNA follows: TGTGCCAGCAGCTCCGAGACAGGGACGCTCTGGAAACACCATATATTT. Encoded protein: CASSSETGTLWKHHIF.

The chain links TRBV27 to TRBJ2-4; 13 bases map to TRBD2. Germline V gene data show CDR1 as MNHEY and CDR2 as SMNVEV (reference sequence). This CDR3 comprises 17 residues. V shed 3 bases and J 8 bases; nucleotides not matched to a gene: 10. Here the CDR3 reads CASSFRTSGSVRDIQYF. CDR3 in DNA: TGTGCCAGCAGTTTTAGGACTAGCGGGAGCGTGAGGGACATTCAGTACTTC.

The chain is built from TRBV6-1 and TRBJ2-1; TRBD1 matches at 8 bases. The V and J ends lost 2 bases and 4 bases, in that order; junction bases with no gene match: 7. This CDR3 comprises 16 residues. Germline V gives CDR1 MNHNS, CDR2 SASEGT. CDR3 loop: CASSEIWTGFYNEQFF. Written as DNA, the CDR3 is TGTGCCAGCAGTGAAATTTGGACAGGGTTTTACAATGAGCAGTTCTTC.

This clone has just one count. The same CDR3 can be traced to other DNA sequences in this sample. The chain has TRBV6-6 and TRBJ2-7; no clear D. Germline V gives CDR1 MNHNY, CDR2 SVGAGI (reference sequence). Trimming pared 0 bases from V and 5 bases from J, leaving 5 bases between. This CDR3 is built from 12 residues. DNA for the CDR3: TGTGCCAGCAGTTACTCCCGGGACGAGCAGTACTTC. It translates to CASSYSRDEQYF.

This chain links TRBV11-2 with TRBJ1-4; 7 bases align to TRBD1. This CDR3 is 14 amino acids long. The germline V gene has CDR1 SGHAT and CDR2 FQNNGV. The V gene end was trimmed by 3 bases and the J gene end by 5 bases; junction bases not matched to a gene: 3. The CDR3 region is CASSFNRGNEKLFF. CDR3 bases: TGTGCCAGCAGCTTTAACAGGGGAAATGAAAAACTGTTTTTT.

The chain is built from TRBV19 and TRBJ2-7; the D is unclear. Germline CDR1 is LNHDA and CDR2 is SQIVND (reference sequence). This CDR3 has 14 residues. V dropped 3 bases and J dropped 0 bases, with 9 bases sitting between them. The CDR3 sequence is CASSMHTRSYEQYF. As DNA, the CDR3 is TGTGCCAGTAGTATGCATACCCGCTCCTACGAGCAGTACTTC.

J is TRBJ2-2 and V is TRBV30, with D perhaps matching TRBD2 (6 bases). The length of the CDR3 is 13 residues. V lost 2 bases, J lost 3 bases, and 7 bases lay in between. CDR1 GTSNPN and CDR2 SVGIG come from the germline V gene (reference sequence). DNA for the CDR3: TGTGCCTGGAGTAGGAGGGACACCGGGGAGCTGTTTTTT. Protein sequence: CAWSRRDTGELFF.

This chain joins TRBV5-5 and TRBJ1-1; 11 bases agree with TRBD1. V dropped 4 bases and J dropped 4; count of bases not matched to a gene: 9. The CDR3 runs to 16 residues. The germline gives CDR1 SGHKS, CDR2 YYEKEE (reference sequence). The DNA of the CDR3 is TGTGCCAGCAGCCTAGTAAATGGACAGGGGGCCACTGAAGCTTTCTTT. Protein product: CASSLVNGQGATEAFF.

About this clone itself: The sample has other DNA sequences that encode this CDR3 too. The chain links TRBV30 to TRBJ1-5, with 9 bases that match TRBD1. CDR1 and CDR2 (germline): GTSNPN, SVGIG (reference sequence). This CDR3 contains 14 residues. V shed 3 bases, J shed 2 bases, and the junction held 2 bases outside the gene matches. The CDR3: CAWSRDRGNQPQHF. DNA for the CDR3: TGTGCCTGGAGCCGGGACAGGGGCAATCAGCCCCAGCATTTT.